A single sample gave rise to the 9 T cell receptor beta chains below, sequenced in a study of blood T cell repertoires in COVID-19. Libraries were prepared by immunoSEQ multiplex PCR; TCRdb keeps only in-frame clonotypes and omits some of them. The sample lists 95,000 to 150,000 clones, 75% to 90% seen once, with around 4.7% in the top ten. What was sequenced was peripheral blood. Source of these receptors: a man aged 35 to 55 with acute or convalescent COVID-19.

This chain links TRBV5-5 with TRBJ2-2; TRBD2 aligns across 14 bases. Germline CDR1 is SGHKS and CDR2 is YYEKEE (reference sequence). This CDR3 spans 17 amino acids. The V segment lost 4 bases and the J segment 3 bases; nucleotides outside the gene matches: 5. CDR3 protein: CASSGTSGSLDTGELFF. CDR3 nucleotide sequence: TGTGCCAGCAGCGGGACTAGCGGGAGTTTGGACACCGGGGAGCTGTTTTTT.

The V gene is TRBV5-1, the J gene TRBJ2-5, with TRBD2 identical over 10 bases. Germline trimming cut 0 bases from V and 5 bases from J; bases unmatched to any gene: 7. Germline CDR1 is SGHRS and CDR2 is YFSETQ. The CDR3 loop spans 16 amino acids. CDR3 bases: TGCGCCAGCAGCTTGGCTCCTAGCGGGAGCCAGGAGACCCAGTACTTC. It specifies CASSLAPSGSQETQYF.

This clone was counted a few times. The rearrangement joins TRBV5-1 to TRBJ1-2, with 7 bases lining up with TRBD1. The V gene's germline CDR1 is SGHRS and CDR2 YFSETQ. Trimming at V came to 6 bases and at J to 4 bases, leaving 9 bases not matched to a gene. The CDR3 covers 14 residues. DNA for the CDR3: TGCGCCAGCAACCCTACAGGGGATGGCTATGGCTACACCTTC. Translating it yields CASNPTGDGYGYTF. The full variable domain, rest sourced from reference TRBV5-1 and TRBJ1-2, is KAGVTQTPRYLIKTRGQQVTLSCSPISGHRSVSWYQQTPGQGLQFLFEYFSETQRNKGNFPGRFSGRQFSNSRSEMNVSTLELGDSALYLCASNPTGDGYGYTFGSGTRLTVV.

This rearrangement joins TRBV13 to TRBJ1-3; 12 nucleotides match TRBD1. The CDR3 contains 14 residues. The trim removed 5 bases at V and 8 bases at J, leaving 4 bases unmatched. Germline V CDR1 and CDR2: PRHDT, FYEKMQ (reference sequence). CDR3 protein: CASSRDRGQDTIYF. The CDR3 bases are TGTGCCAGCAGCCGGGACAGGGGGCAGGACACCATATATTTT.

This chain connects TRBV4-1 to TRBJ2-3, with D possibly TRBD2 on 5 matching bases. CDR3 size: 16 residues. The V gene lost 0 bases and the J gene lost 0 bases, with 10 bases spanning the gap. Germline V gene lookup returns CDR1 MGHRA and CDR2 YSYEKL. The CDR3 DNA sequence: TGCGCCAGCAGCCAAGATCGGGGTTCTAGCACAGATACGCAGTATTTT. This encodes CASSQDRGSSTDTQYF.

This clone came up a few times. The genes are TRBV19 and TRBJ2-6, with D possibly TRBD2 on 6 matching bases. V dropped 5 bases and J dropped 2 bases, with 13 bases sitting between them. From germline, CDR1 is LNHDA and CDR2 SQIVND (reference sequence). The CDR3 covers 16 residues. The CDR3 DNA reads TGTGCCAGTAGTCCCCCTGGAGGGACTGGGGCCAACGTCCTGACTTTC. Protein product: CASSPPGGTGANVLTF.

V gene TRBV11-1 combines with J gene TRBJ2-1; tentatively, D is TRBD2 (6 bases). Germline values: CDR1 SGHAT, CDR2 FQDESV (reference sequence). The CDR3 runs to 15 residues. V was pared by 5 bases and J by 5 bases, with 16 bases between. The CDR3, as DNA: TGTGCCAGCAGCATTCTGACCGGGAGCGACAATGAGCAGTTCTTC. It translates to CASSILTGSDNEQFF.

The CDR3 sequence: CASSVGAGPATEAFF. As DNA, the CDR3 is TGTGCCAGCAGCGTAGGGGCGGGCCCGGCTACTGAAGCTTTCTTT. This rearrangement joins TRBV9 to TRBJ1-1; D is unclear. CDR1 and CDR2 from the germline V gene are SGDLS and YYNGEE. V dropped 0 bases and J dropped 5 bases, with 14 bases sitting between them. The CDR3 has 15 amino acids.

The chain links TRBV7-8 to TRBJ1-1, with 9 positions matching TRBD1. J gave up 3 bases and V 5 bases, and 1 base lay outside the gene matches. This CDR3 contains 13 residues. From germline, CDR1 is SGHVS and CDR2 FQNEAQ. Here the CDR3 DNA reads TGTGCCAGCAGCCGGACAGGGGACACTGAAGCTTTCTTT. This codes for CASSRTGDTEAFF.